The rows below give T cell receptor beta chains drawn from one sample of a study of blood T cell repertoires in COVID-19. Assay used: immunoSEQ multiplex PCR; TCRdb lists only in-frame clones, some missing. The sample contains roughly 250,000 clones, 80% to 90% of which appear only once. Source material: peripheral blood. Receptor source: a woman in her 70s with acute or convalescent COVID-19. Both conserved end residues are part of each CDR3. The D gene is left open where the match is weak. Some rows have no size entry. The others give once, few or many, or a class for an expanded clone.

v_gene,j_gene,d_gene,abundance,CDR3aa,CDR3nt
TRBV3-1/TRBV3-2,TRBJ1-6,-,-,CASSLAQGNNSPLHF,TGTGCCAGCAGCCTTGCTCAGGGGAATAATTCACCCCTCCACTTT
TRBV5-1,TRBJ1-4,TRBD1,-,CASSPDRGGEKLFF,TGCGCCAGCAGCCCCGACAGGGGTGGAGAAAAACTGTTTTTT
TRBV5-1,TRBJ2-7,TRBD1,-,CASSLLVTGESSYEQYF,TGCGCCAGCAGCTTGCTTGTGACAGGGGAAAGCTCCTACGAGCAGTACTTC
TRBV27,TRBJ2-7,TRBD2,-,CASSLFTGLAGVYEQYF,TGTGCCAGCAGTTTATTTACGGGACTAGCGGGGGTATACGAGCAGTACTTC
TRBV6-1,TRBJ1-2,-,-,CASSDRSNYGYTF,TGTGCCAGCAGTGACAGATCTAACTATGGCTACACCTTC
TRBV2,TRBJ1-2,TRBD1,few,CASGQGRLGYTF,TGTGCCAGCGGACAGGGCCGGCTGGGCTACACCTTC
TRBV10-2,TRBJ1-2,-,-,CASSDIKGQGSLYGYTF,TGCGCCAGCAGTGACATCAAGGGTCAGGGATCTCTCTATGGCTACACCTTC
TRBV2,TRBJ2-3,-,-,CASKLNRAAADTQYF,TGTGCCAGCAAGTTGAACAGGGCGGCGGCAGATACGCAGTATTTT
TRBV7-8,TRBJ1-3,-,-,CASSRASGASYGNTIYF,TGTGCCAGCAGCCGAGCCTCAGGGGCTTCCTACGGAAACACCATATATTTT
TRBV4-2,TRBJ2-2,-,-,CASSQDGGRNTGELFF,TGTGCCAGCAGCCAAGATGGGGGCAGAAACACCGGGGAGCTGTTTTTT
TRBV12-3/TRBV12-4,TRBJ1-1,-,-,CASSLGGWEAFF,TGTGCCAGCAGTTTAGGAGGGTGGGAAGCTTTCTTT
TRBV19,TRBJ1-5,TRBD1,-,CASRESRGLNQPQHF,TGTGCCAGTAGGGAGAGCAGGGGGCTTAATCAGCCCCAGCATTTT
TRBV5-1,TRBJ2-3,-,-,CASSFDWGRLTDTQYF,TGCGCCAGCAGCTTTGATTGGGGGCGACTCACAGATACGCAGTATTTT
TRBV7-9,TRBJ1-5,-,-,CASSLIGAGSNQPQHF,TGTGCCAGCAGCTTAATAGGGGCTGGTAGCAATCAGCCCCAGCATTTT
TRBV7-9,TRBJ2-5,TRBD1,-,CASSSSTGASQYF,TGTGCCAGCAGCTCTTCGACAGGGGCCTCCCAGTACTTC
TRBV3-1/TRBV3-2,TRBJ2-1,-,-,CASSQDPWTDINEQFF,TGTGCCAGCAGCCAAGATCCATGGACAGATATCAATGAGCAGTTCTTC
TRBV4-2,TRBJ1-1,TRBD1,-,CASSPWTGGGNTEAFF,TGTGCCAGCAGCCCCTGGACAGGGGGAGGGAACACTGAAGCTTTCTTT
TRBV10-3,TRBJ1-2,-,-,CAITGRGDHGYTF,TGTGCCATCACCGGCAGGGGCGACCATGGCTACACCTTC
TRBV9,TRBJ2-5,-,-,CASSFTGQETQYF,TGTGCCAGTTCTTTTACAGGGCAGGAGACCCAGTACTTC
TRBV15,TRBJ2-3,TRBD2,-,CATSRDGRVGTDTQYF,TGTGCCACCAGCAGAGATGGGAGGGTTGGCACAGATACGCAGTATTTT
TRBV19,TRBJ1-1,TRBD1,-,CASSVRQGVNTEAFF,TGTGCCAGTAGTGTTCGACAGGGGGTGAACACTGAAGCTTTCTTT
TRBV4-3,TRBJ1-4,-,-,CASSGSGNEKLFF,TGCGCCAGCAGCGGTAGCGGGAATGAAAAACTGTTTTTT
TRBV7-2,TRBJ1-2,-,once,CASSLAFGQPTYGYTF,TGTGCCAGCAGCTTAGCTTTCGGACAGCCAACCTATGGCTACACCTTC
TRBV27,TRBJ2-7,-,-,CASSLVPRDYEQYF,TGTGCCAGCAGTTTGGTCCCGAGGGACTACGAGCAGTACTTC
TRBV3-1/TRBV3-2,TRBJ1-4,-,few,CASSPKARQQKEKLFF,TGTGCCAGCAGCCCCAAGGCTCGACAGCAAAAAGAAAAACTGTTTTTT
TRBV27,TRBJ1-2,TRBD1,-,CASSPWTGANYGYTF,TGTGCCAGCAGTCCCTGGACAGGGGCCAACTATGGCTACACCTTC
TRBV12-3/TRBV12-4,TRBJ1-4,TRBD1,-,CASRGQGNEKLFF,TGTGCCAGCAGAGGACAGGGGAATGAAAAACTGTTTTTT
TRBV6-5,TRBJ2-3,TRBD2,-,CASSYSSGGHTDTQYF,TGTGCCAGCAGTTACTCTAGCGGGGGGCACACAGATACGCAGTATTTT
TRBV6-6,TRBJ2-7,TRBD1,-,CASSLPGQALYEQYF,TGTGCCAGCAGCCTACCGGGACAGGCGTTATACGAGCAGTACTTC
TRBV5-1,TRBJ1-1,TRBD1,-,CASSLAGTGGMNTEAFF,TGCGCCAGCAGCTTAGCCGGGACAGGGGGCATGAACACTGAAGCTTTCTTT
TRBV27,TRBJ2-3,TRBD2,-,CASSTLGRGGLDTQYF,TGTGCCAGCAGCACGTTAGGTCGGGGGGGTTTAGATACGCAGTATTTT
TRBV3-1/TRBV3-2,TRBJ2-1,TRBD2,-,CASRRTSGGVYNEQFF,TGTGCCAGCAGAAGGACTAGCGGGGGGGTCTACAATGAGCAGTTCTTC
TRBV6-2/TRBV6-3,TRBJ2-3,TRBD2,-,CASSSSGNTDTQYF,TGTGCCAGCAGTTCTAGCGGCAACACAGATACGCAGTATTTT
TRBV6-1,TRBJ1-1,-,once,CASSEARENTEAFF,TGTGCCAGCAGTGAAGCTCGGGAGAACACTGAAGCTTTCTTT
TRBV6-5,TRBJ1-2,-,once,CASSRYRNYGYTF,TGTGCCAGCAGCAGATACAGAAACTATGGCTACACCTTC
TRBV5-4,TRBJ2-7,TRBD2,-,CASSLETSVYEQYF,TGTGCCAGCAGCTTGGAGACTAGCGTGTACGAGCAGTACTTC
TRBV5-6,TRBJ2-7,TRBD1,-,CASSSLDRWKNEQYF,TGTGCCAGCAGCTCCTTGGACAGGTGGAAAAACGAGCAGTACTTC
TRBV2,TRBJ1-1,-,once,CASSEAGEGTEAFF,TGTGCCAGCAGTGAGGCAGGGGAAGGCACTGAAGCTTTCTTT
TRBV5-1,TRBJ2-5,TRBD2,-,CASSLGAGGSQETQYF,TGCGCCAGCAGCTTGGGGGCGGGAGGTAGCCAAGAGACCCAGTACTTC
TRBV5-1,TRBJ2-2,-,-,CASSMGAGTGELFF,TGCGCCAGCAGCATGGGGGCGGGGACCGGGGAGCTGTTTTTT
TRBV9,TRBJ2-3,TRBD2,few,CASSVLGLAGGTTDTQYF,TGTGCCAGCAGCGTCTTGGGACTAGCGGGGGGGACCACAGATACGCAGTATTTT
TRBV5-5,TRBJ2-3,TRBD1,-,CASSLPTGVSTDTQYF,TGTGCCAGCAGCCTTCCGACAGGGGTTTCCACAGATACGCAGTATTTT
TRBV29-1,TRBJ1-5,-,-,CSAVEGDSNQPQHF,TGCAGCGCCGTAGAGGGGGATAGCAATCAGCCCCAGCATTTT
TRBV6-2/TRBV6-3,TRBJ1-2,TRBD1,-,CASSYSRTGGYGYTF,TGTGCCAGCAGTTACTCCCGGACAGGGGGCTATGGCTACACCTTC
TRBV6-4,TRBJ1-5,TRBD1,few,CASSDSPGQGASNQPQHF,TGTGCCAGCAGTGACTCCCCGGGACAGGGGGCGAGCAATCAGCCCCAGCATTTT
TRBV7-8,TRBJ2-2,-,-,CASSLASRVVPGELFF,TGTGCCAGCAGCTTAGCATCCAGGGTAGTACCCGGGGAGCTGTTTTTT